This entry lists 16 T cell receptor beta chains sequenced from one sample in a study of T cells in Graves' hyperthyroidism and ophthalmopathy. Amplification of TCR beta CDR3 regions used RNA as the template. With the HTBI primer set, the TCR CDR3 went through a first round of RT-PCR. TCRdb independently ran MiXCR on the multiplex PCR reads; one entry per CDR3 protein. The sample carries around 480,000 distinct CDR3 sequences, around 14% recorded once. The sequenced sample was blood. The receptors come from a woman under 30 with Graves' hyperthyroidism.

The table lists this clonotype with many counts. In DNA form, the CDR3 reads TGCAGCGTACCGCCGGAGACCCAGTACTTC. It specifies CSVPPETQYF. The chain uses TRBV29-1 and TRBJ2-5; no reliable D call. CDR3 length: 10 residues. Germline lookup yields CDR1 SQVTM and CDR2 ANQGSEA. With 6 bases removed from V and 5 bases from J, the gap between germline ends came to 7 bases.

This clonotype showed up many times. This sequence joins TRBV6-1 and TRBJ2-1, with 13 bases aligning to TRBD2. Germline assignment: CDR1 MNHNS and CDR2 SASEGT. V shed 8 bases and J 8 bases; nucleotides not matched to a gene: 12. The CDR3 has 16 residues. CDR3 amino acids: CASEGLAGVRSDEQFF. The CDR3 coding sequence is TGTGCCAGCGAAGGACTAGCGGGAGTTAGGAGTGATGAGCAGTTCTTC.

This clonotype has a count of ten or more. The chain carries TRBV30 and TRBJ1-5, with 7 bases fitting TRBD1. Germline V gene data show CDR1 as GTSNPN and CDR2 as SVGIG (reference sequence). With V trimmed by 1 base and J by 2 bases, 5 bases remained unmatched. The CDR3 is 15 residues long. The CDR3 DNA reads TGTGCCTGGAGTGCCACCGACAGGGGCAATCAGCCCCAGCATTTT. It is translated as CAWSATDRGNQPQHF.

This clonotype was observed many times. The chain combines TRBV3-1 with TRBJ2-7, with 10 bases matching TRBD2. The germline V gene encodes CDR1 LGHDT and CDR2 YNNKEL (reference sequence). This CDR3 has 15 residues. V lost 0 bases, J lost 7 bases, and 6 bases stayed unmatched. The DNA for the CDR3 is TGTGCCAGCAGCCAAGATGCTCGGACTAGCGGAGAGCAGTACTTC. This sequence encodes CASSQDARTSGEQYF.

The chain employs TRBV30 and TRBJ2-7; possibly TRBD2 for D (6 bases). The CDR3 spans 15 residues. The V gene's germline CDR1 is GTSNPN and CDR2 SVGIG (reference sequence). Trimming removed 3 bases from V and 0 bases from J, with 15 bases in between. The CDR3 coding sequence is TGTGCCTGGAGCCCGGGACTCTATAGCTCCTACGAGCAGTACTTC. Protein sequence: CAWSPGLYSSYEQYF.

This chain links TRBV20-1 with TRBJ2-3; 11 bases fit TRBD2. The CDR3 consists of 18 residues. Germline V gene sequence: CDR1 DFQATT, CDR2 SNEGSKA (reference sequence). Germline trimming cut 2 bases from V and 5 bases from J; bases unmatched to any gene: 15. DNA for the CDR3: TGCAGTGCTAGAACGTGGTCGGTAGCGGGAGGGCCCGTAGATACGCAGTATTTT. The encoded protein is CSARTWSVAGGPVDTQYF.

This clonotype has just a few counts. The chain joins TRBV5-1 to TRBJ1-3, with no clear D. V was shortened by 2 bases and J by 0 bases, with 6 bases between the two germline ends. Looked up from germline, CDR1 is SGHRS and CDR2 is YFSETQ. The CDR3 sequence is 14 residues long. In nucleotides, the CDR3 is TGCGCCAGCAGCTTACCGGACTCTGGAAACACCATATATTTT. It yields the protein CASSLPDSGNTIYF.

This clonotype showed up many times. The V call is TRBV30, the J call TRBJ2-2; TRBD2 matches 9 bases. There are 15 residues in the CDR3. Germline V gene lookup returns CDR1 GTSNPN and CDR2 SVGIG (reference sequence). The ends lost 1 base at V and 1 base at J; junction bases unmatched: 1. CDR3 bases: TGTGCCTGGAGTGGACTAGCGGAGAACACCGGGGAGCTGTTTTTT. Translation gives CAWSGLAENTGELFF.

This clonotype was observed a few times. The gene calls are TRBV19 and TRBJ2-2; unclear D gene. The CDR3 has 15 residues. V was clipped by 7 bases and J by 3 bases, with 15 bases between them. Per germline, CDR1 LNHDA and CDR2 SQIVND (reference sequence). The CDR3, as DNA: TGTGCCAGTATAGACACCCCGGGCCACACCGGGGAGCTGTTTTTT. Protein: CASIDTPGHTGELFF. Drawing the rest from reference TRBV19 and TRBJ2-2, the complete variable domain is DGGITQSPKYLFRKEGQNVTLSCEQNLNHDAMYWYRQDPGQGLRLIYYSQIVNDFQKGDIAEGYSVSREKKESFPLTVTSAQKNPTAFYLCASIDTPGHTGELFFGEGSRLTVL.

Ten or more counts support this clonotype. The rearrangement uses TRBV7-8 and TRBJ2-5, with unresolved D. The ends were cut back, 5 bases at V and 5 bases at J, with 12 bases in the middle. CDR1 is SGHVS, CDR2 FQNEAQ, per germline. The CDR3 length is 13 residues. Written as DNA, the CDR3 is TGTGCCAGCAGCCCAAGAGATCGCGAGACCCAGTACTTC. It encodes CASSPRDRETQYF.

This clonotype showed up many times. This chain uses TRBV5-1 with TRBJ1-1, with 7 bases matching TRBD1. CDR3 length: 14 residues. Germline V gives CDR1 SGHRS, CDR2 YFSETQ. The V and J ends lost 0 bases and 2 bases, in that order; junction bases with no gene match: 1. CDR3 coding DNA: TGCGCCAGCAGCTTGGGGGACAGCAACACTGAAGCTTTCTTT. This translates into CASSLGDSNTEAFF.

This clonotype appeared many times. The chain couples TRBV6-1 to TRBJ2-1; 7 bases fit TRBD1. J gave up 11 bases and V 2 bases, and 9 bases lay outside the gene matches. CDR3 length equals 14 residues. Looked up from germline, CDR1 is MNHNS and CDR2 is SASEGT. The CDR3 protein is CASSESRGNIKQFF. The DNA of the CDR3 is TGTGCCAGCAGTGAATCCAGGGGGAATATAAAGCAGTTCTTC.

This clonotype was observed at least ten times. The genes are TRBV24-1 and TRBJ2-7; 9 bases match TRBD2. Losses at the gene ends were 2 bases for V and 3 bases for J; bases not matched to a gene: 4. The CDR3 covers 15 residues. Per the germline V gene, CDR1 is KGHDR and CDR2 is SFDVKD. CDR3 DNA sequence: TGTGCCACCAGTGATTCGTGGACTAGCGACTACGAGCAGTACTTC. It is translated as CATSDSWTSDYEQYF.

The genes are TRBV12-3 or TRBV12-4 and TRBJ2-7; 10 nucleotides agree with TRBD2. The CDR3 sequence is 14 residues long. V lost 6 bases and J lost 3; bases outside the gene matches: 5. The CDR3 spells CASRGTSVDYEQYF. The CDR3 region has the DNA TGTGCCAGCAGAGGGACTAGCGTGGACTACGAGCAGTACTTC.

At least ten counts were recorded for this clonotype. In DNA, the CDR3 is TGCAGTGCTAGGGGTGATAGCGGGATGGACGGGGAGCTGTTTTTT. It translates to CSARGDSGMDGELFF. The V call is TRBV20-1, the J call TRBJ2-2, with 8 bases that match TRBD2. This CDR3 has 15 amino acids. Germline values: CDR1 DFQATT, CDR2 SNEGSKA (reference sequence). Unmatched junction bases numbered 10, after V lost 3 bases and J lost 7 bases.

This clonotype has a handful of counts. The chain links TRBV20-1 to TRBJ2-7, with 8 bases that match TRBD2. This CDR3 is built from 19 residues. From germline, CDR1 is DFQATT and CDR2 SNEGSKA (reference sequence). The J segment lost 0 bases and the V segment lost 0 bases, leaving 16 bases of the junction unmatched. The CDR3 DNA reads as TGCAGTGCTAGAGATCAGACTAGCGCCGGTGTTTGGGCCTCCTACGAGCAGTACTTC. It translates to CSARDQTSAGVWASYEQYF.